The T cell receptor (beta chain) described here comes from a study of blood T cell repertoires in COVID-19. TCRdb's table, derived via immunoSEQ multiplex PCR, lists solely in-frame clones and lacks some. The profile covers about 140,000 clones, with about 87% appearing a single time and about 11% taken by the ten largest. Per the germline V gene, CDR1 is LGHDT and CDR2 is YNNKEL (reference sequence). The CDR3 length is 17 residues. The V gene lost 0 bases and the J gene lost 0 bases, with 12 bases spanning the gap. Cohort assignment relied on participant-reported clinical history. The chain links TRBV3-1 (or the pseudogene TRBV3-2) to TRBJ2-1, with D maybe TRBD1 (5 bases). Sequenced material: PBMCs or T cells enriched from blood (not recorded which). This sequence was found in a man in his sixties who had recovered from COVID-19. DNA of the CDR3: TGTGCCAGCAGCCAAGAAGGAAGACAGAGCTCCTACAATGAGCAGTTCTTC. It codes for CASSQEGRQSSYNEQFF.